This paragraph covers one T cell receptor (beta chain) sequence. Its antigen is as yet unknown. The entry originates in a study of cytomegalovirus exposure and HLA in healthy donors. Germline loops: CDR1 MNHEY, CDR2 SMNVEV (reference sequence). This CDR3 is 13 amino acids long. V gave up 3 bases and J gave up 5 bases, with 10 bases separating them. The PCR used 60 Vbeta and 13 Jbeta primers. Produced via immunoSEQ multiplex PCR; TCRdb's table is partial and in-frame only. The sample has approximately 180,000 clones, approximately 78% seen once. Study-wide points: Previous analysis showed most TCR beta V segments were productive about 87% or about 30% of the time. Among the most significant clusters, several appeared linked to common viral pathogens in a later analysis.

This chain joins TRBV27 and TRBJ2-5; possible D gene TRBD1, 5 bases. The sequence came from a woman aged 18-29 years in good health and CMV-seronegative. Specimen: PBMCs. CDR3 amino acids: CASSFQGRETQYF. The DNA of the CDR3 is TGTGCCAGCAGTTTTCAGGGCAGGGAGACCCAGTACTTC.